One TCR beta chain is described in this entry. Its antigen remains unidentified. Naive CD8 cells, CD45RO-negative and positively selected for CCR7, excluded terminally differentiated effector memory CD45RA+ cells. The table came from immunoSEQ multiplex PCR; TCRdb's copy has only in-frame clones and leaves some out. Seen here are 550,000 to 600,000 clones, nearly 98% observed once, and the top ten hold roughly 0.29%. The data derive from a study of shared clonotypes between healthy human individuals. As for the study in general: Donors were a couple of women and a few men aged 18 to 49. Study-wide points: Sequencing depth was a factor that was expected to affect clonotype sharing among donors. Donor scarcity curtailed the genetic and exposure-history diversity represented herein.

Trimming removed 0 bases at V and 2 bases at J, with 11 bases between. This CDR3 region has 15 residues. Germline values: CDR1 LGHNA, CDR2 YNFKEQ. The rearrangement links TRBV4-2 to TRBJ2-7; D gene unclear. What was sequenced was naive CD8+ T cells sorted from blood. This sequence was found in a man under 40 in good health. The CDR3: CASSQDPQTAYEQYF. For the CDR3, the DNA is TGTGCCAGCAGCCAAGATCCCCAGACGGCCTACGAGCAGTACTTC.